A single sample gave rise to the 27 T cell receptor beta chains below, sequenced in a study of blood T cell repertoires in COVID-19. Produced via immunoSEQ multiplex PCR; TCRdb's table is partial and in-frame only. The sample lists 150,000 or so clones; roughly 84% were seen once. Sample: peripheral blood. These receptors were obtained from a man in his late teens or twenties with active or convalescent COVID-19.

The chain uses TRBV7-9 and TRBJ1-6; TRBD1 agrees at 10 bases. Trimming took 5 bases from V and 7 from J; bases not matched to a gene: 8. Germline CDR1 is SEHNR and CDR2 is FQNEAQ (reference sequence). The CDR3 is made up of 16 amino acids. The CDR3, as DNA: TGTGCCAGCAGCCGTCCGACAGGGGGCGGGAATTCACCCCTCCACTTT. Protein sequence: CASSRPTGGGNSPLHF.

This sequence joins TRBV6-5 and TRBJ1-5; the match to TRBD1 covers 8 bases. This CDR3 spans 16 amino acids. Germline assignment: CDR1 MNHEY and CDR2 SVGAGI. The ends lost 3 bases at V and 7 bases at J; junction bases unmatched: 11. The DNA for the CDR3 is TGTGCCAGCAGTTATGTTCCAGGACAGGGAGGGCAGCCCCAGCATTTT. It specifies CASSYVPGQGGQPQHF.

This clone was observed a single time. The V and J genes are TRBV15 and TRBJ2-2, with 7 bases lining up with TRBD2. The CDR3 contains 17 residues. Germline CDR1 is LNHNV and CDR2 is YYDKDF (reference sequence). V shed 0 bases and J 2 bases; nucleotides not matched to a gene: 6. CDR3 DNA sequence: TGTGCCACCAGCAGAGATTTCCGAGCGGGAAACACCGGGGAGCTGTTTTTT. This gives the protein CATSRDFRAGNTGELFF.

The chain carries TRBV15 and TRBJ2-7; maybe TRBD1 (6 bases). V lost 0 bases to trimming and J lost 7 bases, with 19 bases between them. The germline gives CDR1 LNHNV, CDR2 YYDKDF (reference sequence). The CDR3 runs to 16 residues. The CDR3 is CATSRETLGHHWEQYF. CDR3 coding DNA: TGTGCCACCAGCAGAGAGACCTTGGGACACCACTGGGAGCAGTACTTC.

The chain combines TRBV4-2 with TRBJ1-4; 11 bases line up with TRBD1. Trimming took 4 bases from V and 0 from J; bases not matched to a gene: 7. This CDR3 spans 18 amino acids. CDR1 is LGHNA and CDR2 is YNFKEQ in the germline V gene. The CDR3 region has the DNA TGTGCCAGCAGCCGAGGACAGGGGGCAGACTCAACTAATGAAAAACTGTTTTTT. It is translated as CASSRGQGADSTNEKLFF.

J is TRBJ1-1 and V is TRBV7-9, with D perhaps TRBD1 (5 bases). Germline CDR1 reads SEHNR; CDR2 reads FQNEAQ (reference sequence). Trimming removed 4 bases at V and 1 base at J, with 13 bases between. The CDR3 runs to 15 residues. The CDR3 sequence is CASSSRGDPNTEAFF. DNA of the CDR3: TGTGCCAGCAGCTCCCGCGGGGACCCGAACACTGAAGCTTTCTTT. The full variable domain, in which reference TRBV7-9 and TRBJ1-1 provide the parts outside the CDR3, is DTGVSQNPRHKITKRGQNVTFRCDPISEHNRLYWYRQTLGQGPEFLTYFQNEAQLEKSRLLSDRFSAERPKGSFSTLEIQRTEQGDSAMYLCASSSRGDPNTEAFFGQGTRLTVV.

This chain links TRBV11-2 with TRBJ2-5; 8 bases align to TRBD2. V was pared by 5 bases and J by 5 bases, with 22 bases of the junction left unmatched. The CDR3 runs 19 residues. Germline V gene lookup returns CDR1 SGHAT and CDR2 FQNNGV. Here the CDR3 DNA reads TGTGCCAGCAGCCCCAGGGGTGCGTTCGGGAGGGCCGGCGGCGAGACCCAGTACTTC. Its protein product is CASSPRGAFGRAGGETQYF. The full variable domain, rest sourced from reference TRBV11-2 and TRBJ2-5, is EAGVAQSPRYKIIEKRQSVAFWCNPISGHATLYWYQQILGQGPKLLIQFQNNGVVDDSQLPKDRFSAERLKGVDSTLKIQPAKLEDSAVYLCASSPRGAFGRAGGETQYFGPGTRLLVL.

The rearrangement joins TRBV27 to TRBJ1-2; a weak D match, TRBD1 (5 bases). The germline gives CDR1 MNHEY, CDR2 SMNVEV (reference sequence). The CDR3 sequence is 14 residues long. V lost 7 bases, J lost 4 bases, and 16 bases lay in between. CDR3 in DNA: TGTGCCAGCAAAAGGGGCCAGGAATTCTATGGCTACACCTTC. It is translated as CASKRGQEFYGYTF.

This clone has a single count. The chain links TRBV6-5 to TRBJ2-3, with TRBD1 matching 7 bases. The ends lost 5 bases at V and 0 bases at J; junction bases unmatched: 5. Germline V gives CDR1 MNHEY, CDR2 SVGAGI. The CDR3 extends over 15 amino acids. The CDR3 bases are TGTGCCAGCAGTACAGGGGACGCTAGCACAGATACGCAGTATTTT. This translates into CASSTGDASTDTQYF.

The chain is built from TRBV20-1 and TRBJ2-1; the D gene is possibly TRBD1 (5 bases). Germline V gene lookup returns CDR1 DFQATT and CDR2 SNEGSKA (reference sequence). The CDR3 is made up of 14 amino acids. Between the trimmed V and J ends, which lost 3 bases and 5 bases, there was a span of 14 bases. CDR3 bases: TGCAGTGCTAGTAGGTGGGGCTTCAACAATGAGCAGTTCTTC. Protein sequence: CSASRWGFNNEQFF.

This sequence joins TRBV18 and TRBJ1-2; 7 nucleotides line up with TRBD1. The CDR3 has 15 amino acids. V lost 2 bases to trimming and J lost 8 bases; unmatched junction nucleotides: 11. Germline values: CDR1 KGHSH, CDR2 LQKENI. The CDR3 is CASSPLPTTGKGYTF. The DNA for the CDR3 is TGTGCCAGCTCACCATTACCGACGACAGGGAAGGGCTACACCTTC.

The V and J genes are TRBV10-1 and TRBJ2-3; 15 bases map to TRBD2. This CDR3 has 23 amino acids. CDR1 is WNHNN and CDR2 is SYGVQD in the germline V gene (reference sequence). Unmatched junction bases numbered 16, after V lost 0 bases and J lost 0 bases. The CDR3 sequence: CASSESGRAGLAGGPSSTDTQYF. In DNA form, the CDR3 reads TGCGCCAGCAGTGAGTCGGGGAGAGCTGGACTAGCGGGGGGGCCTTCTAGCACAGATACGCAGTATTTT.

The sample holds one count of this clone. CDR3 DNA sequence: TGTGCCAGCAGCACCCGGACAGGGGAAACAGATACGCAGTATTTT. Its protein is CASSTRTGETDTQYF. The V and J genes are TRBV11-2 and TRBJ2-3, with 9 positions matching TRBD1. CDR3 length: 15 amino acids. The germline gives CDR1 SGHAT, CDR2 FQNNGV. J gave up 3 bases and V 5 bases, and 6 bases lay outside the gene matches. Looking up the rest from reference TRBV11-2 and TRBJ2-3 gives the full variable domain: EAGVAQSPRYKIIEKRQSVAFWCNPISGHATLYWYQQILGQGPKLLIQFQNNGVVDDSQLPKDRFSAERLKGVDSTLKIQPAKLEDSAVYLCASSTRTGETDTQYFGPGTRLTVL.

V usage is TRBV7-9 and J usage is TRBJ2-1, with 12 bases aligning to TRBD2. CDR1 is SEHNR and CDR2 is FQNEAQ in the germline V gene (reference sequence). CDR3 size: 18 residues. The ends lost 1 base at V and 3 bases at J; junction bases unmatched: 7. The CDR3 DNA reads as TGTGCCAGCAGCTTAGTTCTAGCGGGGGGGCTAAACTACAATGAGCAGTTCTTC. It codes for CASSLVLAGGLNYNEQFF.

The CDR3 DNA is TGTGCCAGTAGTATTCCTGGACAGGGGACTTATCAGCCCCAGCATTTT. It yields the protein CASSIPGQGTYQPQHF. The chain couples TRBV19 to TRBJ1-5, with 9 bases fitting TRBD1. Trimming cost V 3 bases and J 5 bases; bases outside gene matches: 8. The CDR3 contains 16 residues. Germline V gives CDR1 LNHDA, CDR2 SQIVND (reference sequence).

The rearrangement links TRBV7-2 to TRBJ2-7, with TRBD2 matching 8 bases. The CDR3 runs 16 residues. V lost 0 bases, J lost 5 bases, and 9 bases stayed unmatched. Germline loops: CDR1 SGHTA, CDR2 FQGNSA. CDR3 sequence reads: CASSLAYSGSWNEQYF. Here the CDR3 DNA reads TGTGCCAGCAGCTTAGCGTACAGCGGGAGTTGGAACGAGCAGTACTTC.

CDR3 nucleotide sequence: TGCGCCAGCAGCTTGGGCGGGGGGGCCTACGAGACCCAGTACTTC. Encoded protein: CASSLGGGAYETQYF. The chain joins TRBV5-1 to TRBJ2-5; 9 bases are shared with TRBD2. This CDR3 is 15 amino acids long. The germline CDR1 and CDR2 sequences are SGHRS and YFSETQ. The junction had 5 bases not matched to a gene; V was cut back by 0 bases and J by 5 bases.

The genes are TRBV14 and TRBJ1-6; possible D gene TRBD1, 5 bases. This CDR3 comprises 15 residues. CDR1 is SGHDN and CDR2 is FVKESK in the germline V gene. The V and J ends lost 2 bases and 7 bases respectively, with 12 bases between them. CDR3 amino acids: CASSQYNRLNSPLHF. CDR3 nucleotide sequence: TGTGCCAGCAGCCAATATAACAGGCTGAATTCACCCCTCCACTTT.

This clone has a handful of counts. This chain uses TRBV12-3 or TRBV12-4 with TRBJ1-2; 9 bases align to TRBD1. Trimming cost V 7 bases and J 7 bases; bases outside gene matches: 7. This CDR3 spans 13 amino acids. The CDR3 spells CASKRDRASGYTF. The CDR3 nucleotides are TGTGCCAGCAAGAGGGACAGGGCAAGTGGCTACACCTTC.

This clone came up once. The J gene is TRBJ2-3, the V gene TRBV11-1, with D possibly being TRBD1 (5 bases). From germline, CDR1 is SGHAT and CDR2 FQDESV (reference sequence). The CDR3 is 16 residues long. V lost 5 bases to trimming and J lost 3 bases, with 18 bases between them. The CDR3 loop is CASSPNLRVETDTQYF. Here the CDR3 DNA reads TGTGCCAGCAGCCCCAACCTCAGGGTAGAGACAGATACGCAGTATTTT.

V and J are TRBV7-9 and TRBJ1-3, with D unclear. Looked up from germline, CDR1 is SEHNR and CDR2 is FQNEAQ (reference sequence). The CDR3 is 16 amino acids. The V and J ends lost 3 bases and 0 bases respectively, with 12 bases between them. In nucleotides, the CDR3 is TGTGCCAGCAGCTTGAACACTTACTACTCTGGAAACACCATATATTTT. Its protein is CASSLNTYYSGNTIYF.

The rearrangement uses TRBV2 and TRBJ2-7; D is perhaps TRBD1 (6 bases). CDR1 is SNHLY and CDR2 is FYNNEI in the germline V gene. V was trimmed by 6 bases and J by 6 bases, leaving 9 bases between them. The CDR3 spans 11 residues. CDR3 in amino acids: CASRGGSEQYF. The DNA of the CDR3 is TGTGCCAGCAGAGGGGGTTCCGAGCAGTACTTC.

The chain joins TRBV7-9 to TRBJ2-1, with 12 bases aligning to TRBD2. CDR1 and CDR2 from the germline V gene are SEHNR and FQNEAQ (reference sequence). The CDR3 is 19 residues long. V lost 5 bases and J lost 1; bases outside the gene matches: 12. In nucleotides, the CDR3 is TGTGCCAGCAGCCTCCATCGGGGGACTAGCGGGCCTTCCTACAATGAGCAGTTCTTC. Translating it yields CASSLHRGTSGPSYNEQFF.

This chain joins TRBV6-1 and TRBJ2-5, with a weak D call TRBD1 (7 bases). The germline V and J ends were trimmed by 2 bases and 4 bases, with 14 bases remaining between them. This CDR3 spans 15 amino acids. Germline-derived CDR1 and CDR2 are MNHNS and SASEGT. CDR3 residues: CASSESIQGGETQYF. CDR3 nucleotides: TGTGCCAGCAGTGAATCTATCCAGGGGGGAGAGACCCAGTACTTC.

J is TRBJ1-2 and V is TRBV12-3 or TRBV12-4; TRBD1 is a possible D gene (6 bases). The CDR3 loop spans 13 amino acids. V shed 5 bases and J shed 4 bases, with 11 bases lying between them. Here the CDR3 DNA reads TGTGCCAGCAGTCCGACAGGCCTCTATGGCTACACCTTC. It codes for CASSPTGLYGYTF.

The V call is TRBV10-1, the J call TRBJ1-2; TRBD1 agrees at 11 bases. V gave up 8 bases and J gave up 4 bases; unmatched junction bases: 15. This CDR3 region has 17 residues. Germline loops: CDR1 WNHNN, CDR2 SYGVQD (reference sequence). The CDR3 protein is CASSPPGQGGSTYGYTF. In DNA, the CDR3 is TGCGCCAGCTCTCCTCCGGGACAGGGGGGCTCAACCTATGGCTACACCTTC.

This clone was recorded a few times. V gene TRBV7-6 combines with J gene TRBJ1-4, with 8 bases lining up with TRBD1. The CDR3 consists of 14 residues. The J segment lost 8 bases and the V segment lost 5 bases, leaving 7 bases of the junction unmatched. CDR1 is SGHVS, CDR2 FNYEAQ, per germline. CDR3 residues: CASSPQTGVEKLFF. CDR3 in DNA: TGTGCCAGCAGCCCACAGACAGGGGTCGAAAAACTGTTTTTT. Full variable domain (remainder filled in from reference TRBV7-6 and TRBJ1-4): GAGVSQSPRYKVTKRGQDVALRCDPISGHVSLYWYRQALGQGPEFLTYFNYEAQQDKSGLPNDRFSAERPEGSISTLTIQRTEQRDSAMYRCASSPQTGVEKLFFGSGTQLSVL.